Sequencing of this T cell receptor (beta chain) was carried out in a study of T cell responses to AZD1222 COVID-19 vaccine. The method was immunoSEQ multiplex PCR; TCRdb's version includes in-frame clones alone and lacks a portion of them. The table records tens of thousands of clones, roughly 87% of them present only once. CDR1 and CDR2 (germline): MGHRA, YSYEKL. The CDR3 has 17 amino acids. V was shortened by 5 bases and J by 0 bases, with 16 bases between the two germline ends. The specimen was peripheral blood, collected on day 0 of AZD1222 vaccination. The receptor's source is an adult in good health. This rearrangement joins TRBV4-1 to TRBJ1-4; perhaps TRBD1 as D (6 bases). CDR3: CASSVGRGATTNEKLFF. In DNA, the CDR3 is TGCGCCAGCAGCGTCGGGCGGGGGGCAACAACTAATGAAAAACTGTTTTTT.